This record concerns one TCR beta chain sequence. A second PCR of roughly 6 to 12 cycles used a sample-barcoded 5' primer and a J-beta primer mix. TCRdb re-analysed the 5' RACE reads in MiXCR, keeping a single row per CDR3 protein. In the table there are about 1.7 million distinct CDR3 sequences, roughly 30% of which are singletons. Deletions cut 2 bases from V and 1 base from J, with 8 bases between. The CDR3 totals 15 residues. The V gene's germline CDR1 is KGHSH and CDR2 LQKENI. The data belong to a study of blood T cells in healthy people across ages. The J gene is TRBJ2-2, the V gene TRBV18; D gene unclear. This sequence was found in a woman aged 25 to 39 in good health. Material: blood. In DNA form, the CDR3 reads TGTGCCAGCTCACCAATGGGCCAGAACACCGGGGAGCTGTTTTTT. Protein sequence: CASSPMGQNTGELFF.